One and the same sample provided the 15 T cell receptor beta chains below, sequenced in a study of blood T cells in healthy people across ages. It was with a sample-barcoded 5' primer and a J-beta primer mix that a second PCR of about 6 to 12 cycles was run. TCRdb independently ran MiXCR on the 5' RACE reads; one entry per CDR3 protein. The sample records fewer than 900,000 distinct CDR3 sequences, about 42% being singletons. Sequenced sample: blood. The receptor set was obtained from a woman aged 55-70 years in good health.

V is TRBV5-1 and J is TRBJ2-1; D gene ambiguous. The germline V gene has CDR1 SGHRS and CDR2 YFSETQ. The CDR3 totals 14 residues. Trimming stripped 5 bases from V and 7 bases from J, with 16 bases between. This CDR3 reads CASSFSGRPNEQFF. The CDR3, as DNA: TGCGCCAGCAGTTTCAGTGGACGCCCGAATGAGCAGTTCTTC.

This clonotype appeared a few times. The chain joins TRBV6-1 to TRBJ2-5, with D possibly matching TRBD1 (5 bases). The length of the CDR3 is 15 residues. Trimming shortened V by 2 bases and J by 5 bases, and 15 bases separated the two germline ends. The germline V gene encodes CDR1 MNHNS and CDR2 SASEGT. In nucleotides, the CDR3 is TGTGCCAGCAGTGAAACGGGCAGGGCTGGGGAGACCCAGTACTTC. Translating gives CASSETGRAGETQYF.

There are a few counts of this clonotype. The chain recombines TRBV4-2 with TRBJ2-5; D possibly corresponds to TRBD2 (5 bases). V was pared by 4 bases and J by 3 bases, with 12 bases between. This CDR3 region has 14 residues. Germline CDR1 and CDR2: LGHNA and YNFKEQ. CDR3 region: CASSRSASKETQYF. The CDR3, as DNA: TGTGCCAGCAGCCGGTCGGCTAGCAAAGAGACCCAGTACTTC.

This rearrangement joins TRBV5-6 to TRBJ1-4; 10 nucleotides line up with TRBD1. Per the germline V gene, CDR1 is SGHDT and CDR2 is YYEEEE. With V trimmed by 4 bases and J by 2 bases, 5 bases remained unmatched. The CDR3 covers 16 residues. The CDR3 sequence: CASSIDRGRTNEKLFF. In DNA form, the CDR3 reads TGTGCCAGCAGCATAGACAGGGGGCGGACTAATGAAAAACTGTTTTTT. The whole variable domain, remainder taken from reference TRBV5-6 and TRBJ1-4, is DAGVTQSPTHLIKTRGQQVTLRCSPKSGHDTVSWYQQALGQGPQFIFQYYEEEERQRGNFPDRFSGHQFPNYSSELNVNALLLGDSALYLCASSIDRGRTNEKLFFGSGTQLSVL.

This chain connects TRBV5-1 to TRBJ1-1, with D unclear. V lost 4 bases, J lost 1 base, and 11 bases lay in between. Germline CDR1 and CDR2: SGHRS and YFSETQ. CDR3 length: 14 residues. CDR3 amino acids: CASSPRAQNTEAFF. The CDR3 region has the DNA TGCGCCAGCAGCCCGAGGGCCCAGAACACTGAAGCTTTCTTT.

In this sample, this clonotype turned up a few times. The chain is built from TRBV10-2 and TRBJ1-5; the D gene is possibly TRBD1 (5 bases). CDR3 size: 15 residues. Germline-derived CDR1 and CDR2 are WSHSY and SAAADI. Between the trimmed V and J ends, which lost 2 bases and 7 bases, there was a span of 15 bases. The CDR3 DNA reads as TGCGCCAGCAGTGAGCAGGGAGGGGTGCGGCAGCCCCAGCATTTT. Its protein product is CASSEQGGVRQPQHF.

The chain is built from TRBV10-3 and TRBJ2-1, with a weak D call TRBD2 (6 bases). CDR3 length equals 14 residues. V was shortened by 2 bases and J by 2 bases, with 7 bases between the two germline ends. CDR1 and CDR2 from the germline V gene are ENHRY and SYGVKD. The CDR3 region has the DNA TGTGCCATCAGTGAGCGGGGGACCTACAATGAGCAGTTCTTC. This gives the protein CAISERGTYNEQFF.

Many counts were recorded for this clonotype. V and J are TRBV24-1 and TRBJ2-3; D is perhaps TRBD2 (6 bases). This CDR3 has 15 amino acids. Deletions cut 4 bases from V and 5 bases from J, with 15 bases between. Germline CDR1 reads KGHDR; CDR2 reads SFDVKD. The CDR3 DNA reads TGTGCCACCAGTGACCTGCTCGATAGCGGAGATACGCAGTATTTT. This translates into CATSDLLDSGDTQYF.

The chain carries TRBV25-1 and TRBJ2-5; tentative D call: TRBD1 (6 bases). Trimming removed 3 bases from V and 5 bases from J, with 16 bases in between. This CDR3 is built from 15 residues. CDR1 is MGHDK and CDR2 is SYGVNS in the germline V gene. CDR3 protein: CASSDPPGAGETQYF. CDR3 bases: TGTGCCAGCAGTGACCCTCCAGGGGCCGGGGAGACCCAGTACTTC.

A few counts support this clonotype. The chain joins TRBV2 to TRBJ1-4; D gene unclear. Trimming removed 4 bases from V and 7 bases from J, with 4 bases in between. The CDR3 spans 11 residues. Germline V gene lookup returns CDR1 SNHLY and CDR2 FYNNEI. The CDR3 loop is CASSVPEKLFF. As DNA, the CDR3 is TGTGCCAGCAGTGTTCCTGAAAAACTGTTTTTT.

At least ten counts were recorded for this clonotype. V is TRBV5-1 and J is TRBJ2-3; TRBD2 agrees at 11 bases. The trim removed 7 bases at V and 4 bases at J, leaving 5 bases unmatched. This CDR3 has 14 residues. From germline, CDR1 is SGHRS and CDR2 YFSETQ. DNA of the CDR3: TGCGCCAGCCGACTAGCGGGAATTGCAGATACGCAGTATTTT. The encoded protein is CASRLAGIADTQYF.

This chain links TRBV7-2 with TRBJ1-6; D is possibly TRBD1 (5 bases). V dropped 5 bases and J dropped 7 bases, with 15 bases sitting between them. The length of the CDR3 is 15 residues. The germline gives CDR1 SGHTA, CDR2 FQGNSA. In DNA, the CDR3 is TGTGCCAGCAGCCCGGACACTTCCCGGAATTCACCCCTCCACTTT. Protein sequence: CASSPDTSRNSPLHF.

V usage is TRBV20-1 and J usage is TRBJ2-3; D gene unclear. Germline V CDR1 and CDR2: DFQATT, SNEGSKA (reference sequence). This CDR3 comprises 10 residues. Trimming shortened V by 7 bases and J by 3 bases, and 5 bases separated the two germline ends. Here the CDR3 reads CSVRTDTQYF. The CDR3 region has the DNA TGCAGTGTGAGAACAGATACGCAGTATTTT.

The chain combines TRBV6-5 with TRBJ2-1; 7 bases are a match to TRBD1. The junction had 9 bases not matched to a gene; V was cut back by 4 bases and J by 0 bases. Germline V lookup: CDR1 MNHEY, CDR2 SVGAGI. The CDR3 has 17 amino acids. The CDR3 DNA reads TGTGCCAGCAGTTCCAAAGGGGGCGGAAGCTCCTACAATGAGCAGTTCTTC. Amino acid sequence: CASSSKGGGSSYNEQFF.

About this clonotype: Germline and junction disagree at one end, which may indicate a read error. The rearrangement uses TRBV4-2 and TRBJ1-4; D might be TRBD1 (6 bases). The CDR3 spans 15 residues. Germline loops: CDR1 LGHNA, CDR2 YNFKEQ. DNA of the CDR3: TGTGCCAGCAGCCAAGAAGGGGGACTGGTTGAAGAACTGTTTTTT. It specifies CASSQEGGLVEELFF.